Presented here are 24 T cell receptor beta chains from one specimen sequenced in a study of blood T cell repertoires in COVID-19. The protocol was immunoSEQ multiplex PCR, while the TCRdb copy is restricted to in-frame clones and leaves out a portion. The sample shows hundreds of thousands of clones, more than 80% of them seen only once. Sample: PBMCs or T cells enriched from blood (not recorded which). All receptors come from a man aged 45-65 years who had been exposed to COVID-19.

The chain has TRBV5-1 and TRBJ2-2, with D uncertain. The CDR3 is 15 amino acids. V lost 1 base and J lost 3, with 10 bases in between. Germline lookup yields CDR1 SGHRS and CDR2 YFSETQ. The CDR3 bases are TGCGCCAGCAGCTTGAGTGGAGAGTACACCGGGGAGCTGTTTTTT. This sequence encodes CASSLSGEYTGELFF.

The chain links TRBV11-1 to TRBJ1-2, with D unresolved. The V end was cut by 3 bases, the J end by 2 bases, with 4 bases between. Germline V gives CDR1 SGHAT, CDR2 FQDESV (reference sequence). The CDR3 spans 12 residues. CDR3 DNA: TGTGCCAGCAGCTTCAGAAACTATGGCTACACCTTC. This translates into CASSFRNYGYTF.

This CDR3 reads CASSLRTDYEQYF. In nucleotides, the CDR3 is TGTGCCAGCAGTTTGCGGACAGACTACGAGCAGTACTTC. The V gene is TRBV28, the J gene TRBJ2-7; a weak D match, TRBD1 (6 bases). Germline values: CDR1 MDHEN, CDR2 SYDVKM. V lost 3 bases and J 3 bases, leaving 9 bases between the germline ends. The length of the CDR3 is 13 residues.

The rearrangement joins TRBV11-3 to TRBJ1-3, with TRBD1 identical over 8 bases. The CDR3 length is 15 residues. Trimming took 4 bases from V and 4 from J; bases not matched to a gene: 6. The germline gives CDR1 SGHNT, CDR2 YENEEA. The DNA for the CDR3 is TGTGCCAGCAGCTGGTCAGGGGGCGGCGGAAACACCATATATTTT. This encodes CASSWSGGGGNTIYF.

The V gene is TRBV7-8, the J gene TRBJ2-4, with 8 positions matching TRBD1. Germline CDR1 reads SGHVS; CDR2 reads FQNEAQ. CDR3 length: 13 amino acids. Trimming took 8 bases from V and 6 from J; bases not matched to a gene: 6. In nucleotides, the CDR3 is TGTGCCAGCCGGGGACAGGTGGGAAACATTCAGTACTTC. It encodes CASRGQVGNIQYF.

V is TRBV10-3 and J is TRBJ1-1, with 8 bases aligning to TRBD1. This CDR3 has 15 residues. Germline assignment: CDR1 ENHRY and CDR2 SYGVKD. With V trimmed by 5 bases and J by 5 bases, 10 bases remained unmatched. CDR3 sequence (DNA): TGTGCCATCAGTCCCGGACAGGGAGAGGGTACTGAAGCTTTCTTT. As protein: CAISPGQGEGTEAFF.

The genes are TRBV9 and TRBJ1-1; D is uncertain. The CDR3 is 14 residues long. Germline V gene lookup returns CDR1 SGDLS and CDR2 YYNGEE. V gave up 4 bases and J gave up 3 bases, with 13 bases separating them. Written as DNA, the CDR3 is TGTGCCAGCAGCCCCCGCGGCGAAGACACTGAAGCTTTCTTT. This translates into CASSPRGEDTEAFF.

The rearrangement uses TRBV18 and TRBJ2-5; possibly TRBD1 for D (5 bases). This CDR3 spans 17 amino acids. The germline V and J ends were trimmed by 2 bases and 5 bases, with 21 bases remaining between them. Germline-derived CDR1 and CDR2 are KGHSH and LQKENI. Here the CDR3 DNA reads TGTGCCAGCTCACCAAGACCTAAAACAGGAACCTCGGAGACCCAGTACTTC. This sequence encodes CASSPRPKTGTSETQYF.

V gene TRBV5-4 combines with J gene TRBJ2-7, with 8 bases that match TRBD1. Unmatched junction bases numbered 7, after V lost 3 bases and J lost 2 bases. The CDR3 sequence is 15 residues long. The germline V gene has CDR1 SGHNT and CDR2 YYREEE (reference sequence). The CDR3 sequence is CASSSDRGVAYEQYV. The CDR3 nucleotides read TGTGCCAGCAGCTCCGACAGGGGCGTCGCCTACGAGCAGTACGTC.

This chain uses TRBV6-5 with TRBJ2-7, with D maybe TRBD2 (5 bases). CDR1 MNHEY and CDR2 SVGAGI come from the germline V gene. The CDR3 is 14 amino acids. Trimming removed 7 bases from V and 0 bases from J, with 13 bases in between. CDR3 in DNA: TGTGCCAGCACCACCTCTAGCAGCTCCTACGAGCAGTACGTC. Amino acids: CASTTSSSSYEQYV.

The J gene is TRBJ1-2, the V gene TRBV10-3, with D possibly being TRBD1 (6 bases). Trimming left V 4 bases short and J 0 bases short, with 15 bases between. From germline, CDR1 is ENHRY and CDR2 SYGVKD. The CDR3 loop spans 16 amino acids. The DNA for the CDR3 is TGTGCCATCAGTGGATCCGGGACAACGACTAACTATGGCTACACCTTC. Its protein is CAISGSGTTTNYGYTF.

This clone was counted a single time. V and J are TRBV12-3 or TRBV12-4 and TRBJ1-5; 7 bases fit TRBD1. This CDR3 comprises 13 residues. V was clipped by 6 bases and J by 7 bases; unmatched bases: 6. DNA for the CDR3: TGTGCCAGCAGAGCGACAGGGAACCAGCCCCAGCATTTT. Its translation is CASRATGNQPQHF.

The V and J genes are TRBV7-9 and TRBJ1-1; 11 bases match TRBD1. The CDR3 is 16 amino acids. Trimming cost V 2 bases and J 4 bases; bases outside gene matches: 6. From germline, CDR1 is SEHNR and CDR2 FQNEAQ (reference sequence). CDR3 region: CASSLLGQGALTEAFF. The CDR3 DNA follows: TGTGCCAGCAGCTTATTAGGACAGGGGGCTCTCACTGAAGCTTTCTTT.

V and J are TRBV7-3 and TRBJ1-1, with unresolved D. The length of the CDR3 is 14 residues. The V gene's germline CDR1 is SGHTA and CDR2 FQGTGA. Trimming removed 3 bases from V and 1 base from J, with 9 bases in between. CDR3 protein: CASSLYGPNTEAFF. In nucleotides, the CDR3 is TGTGCCAGCAGCTTGTATGGGCCGAACACTGAAGCTTTCTTT.

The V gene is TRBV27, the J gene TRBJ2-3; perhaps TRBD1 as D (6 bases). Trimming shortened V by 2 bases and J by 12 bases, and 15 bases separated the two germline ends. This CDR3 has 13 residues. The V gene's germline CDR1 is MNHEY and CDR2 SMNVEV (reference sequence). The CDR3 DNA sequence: TGTGCCAGCAGTTTACTCCAGGGGTTGCTTCAGTATTTT. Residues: CASSLLQGLLQYF.

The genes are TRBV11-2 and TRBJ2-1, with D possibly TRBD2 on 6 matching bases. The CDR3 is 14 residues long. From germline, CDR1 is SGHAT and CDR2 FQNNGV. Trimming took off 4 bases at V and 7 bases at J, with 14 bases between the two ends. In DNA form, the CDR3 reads TGTGCCAGCAGCTCCTATAGCCGGGGGAATGAGCAGTTCTTC. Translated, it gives CASSSYSRGNEQFF.

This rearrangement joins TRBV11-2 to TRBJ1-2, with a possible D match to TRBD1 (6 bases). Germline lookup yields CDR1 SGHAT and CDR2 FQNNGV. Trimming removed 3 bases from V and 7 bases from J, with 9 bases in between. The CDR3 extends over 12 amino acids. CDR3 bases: TGTGCCAGCAGCTTCCGCAGGGGTGGCTACACCTTC. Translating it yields CASSFRRGGYTF.

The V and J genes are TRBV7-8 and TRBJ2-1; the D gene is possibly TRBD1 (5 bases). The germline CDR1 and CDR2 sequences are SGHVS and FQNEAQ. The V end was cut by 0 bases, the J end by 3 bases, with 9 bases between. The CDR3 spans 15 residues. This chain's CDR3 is CASSLARVVYNEQFF. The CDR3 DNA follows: TGTGCCAGCAGCTTAGCCAGGGTAGTCTACAATGAGCAGTTCTTC.

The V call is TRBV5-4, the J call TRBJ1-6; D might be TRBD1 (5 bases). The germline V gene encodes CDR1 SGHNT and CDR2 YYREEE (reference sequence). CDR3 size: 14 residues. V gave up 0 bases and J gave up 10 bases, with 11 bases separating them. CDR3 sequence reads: CASSLDGGGSPLHF. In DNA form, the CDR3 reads TGTGCCAGCAGCTTGGACGGCGGGGGGTCACCCCTCCACTTT. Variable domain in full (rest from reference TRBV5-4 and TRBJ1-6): ETGVTQSPTHLIKTRGQQVTLRCSSQSGHNTVSWYQQALGQGPQFIFQYYREEENGRGNFPPRFSGLQFPNYSSELNVNALELDDSALYLCASSLDGGGSPLHFGNGTRLTVT.

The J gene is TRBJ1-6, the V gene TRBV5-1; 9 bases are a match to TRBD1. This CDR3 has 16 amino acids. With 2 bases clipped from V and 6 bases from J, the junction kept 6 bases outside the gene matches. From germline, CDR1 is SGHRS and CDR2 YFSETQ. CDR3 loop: CASSLSGTGINSPLHF. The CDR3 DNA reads TGCGCCAGCAGCTTATCCGGGACAGGGATTAATTCACCCCTCCACTTT.

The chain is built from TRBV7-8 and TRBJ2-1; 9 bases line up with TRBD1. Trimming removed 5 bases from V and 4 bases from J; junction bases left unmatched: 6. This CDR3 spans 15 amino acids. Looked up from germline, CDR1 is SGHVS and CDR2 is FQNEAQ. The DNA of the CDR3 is TGTGCCAGCAGCGCCGACAGGGGGTCGTACAATGAGCAGTTCTTC. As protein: CASSADRGSYNEQFF. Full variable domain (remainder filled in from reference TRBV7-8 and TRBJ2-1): GAGVSQSPRYKVAKRGQDVALRCDPISGHVSLFWYQQALGQGPEFLTYFQNEAQLDKSGLPSDRFFAERPEGSVSTLKIQRTQQEDSAVYLCASSADRGSYNEQFFGPGTRLTVL.

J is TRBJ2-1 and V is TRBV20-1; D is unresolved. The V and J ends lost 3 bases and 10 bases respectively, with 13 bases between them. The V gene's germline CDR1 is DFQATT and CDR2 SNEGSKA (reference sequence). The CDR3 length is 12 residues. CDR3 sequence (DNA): TGCAGTGCTAGTTTTTTGTCTCGGGAGCAGTTCTTC. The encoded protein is CSASFLSREQFF.

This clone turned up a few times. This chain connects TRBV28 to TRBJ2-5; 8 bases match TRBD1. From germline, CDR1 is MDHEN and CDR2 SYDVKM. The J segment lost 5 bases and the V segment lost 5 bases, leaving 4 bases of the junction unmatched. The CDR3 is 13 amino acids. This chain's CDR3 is CASSPGGLETQYF. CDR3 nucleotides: TGTGCCAGCAGTCCAGGGGGCCTGGAGACCCAGTACTTC.

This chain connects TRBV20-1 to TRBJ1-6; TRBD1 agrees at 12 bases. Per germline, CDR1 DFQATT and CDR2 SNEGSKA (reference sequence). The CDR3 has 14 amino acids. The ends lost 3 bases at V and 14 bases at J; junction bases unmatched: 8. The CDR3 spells CSASGTGGFSTLHF. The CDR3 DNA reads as TGCAGTGCTAGTGGGACAGGGGGCTTCTCCACCCTCCACTTT.